These T cell receptor beta chains were read from a single sample in a study of blood T cells in healthy people across ages. TCRdb processed the 5' RACE reads anew with MiXCR; each CDR3 protein has one entry. Of about 800,000 distinct CDR3 sequences listed, just under 25% were seen once; the top ten hold under 4.5%. This same sample was also taken into another study, of T cells of mothers and their children.

The material sequenced was blood. All receptors derive from a boy aged 5-17 years in good health. Both conserved end residues are part of each CDR3. The D gene is left open where the match is weak. Some rows mark clone size as missing; the rest say once, few, many or name a class of expanded clone.

cdr3_aa: CASSTLGGPGTETQYF
cdr3_nt: TGTGCCAGCAGCACTCTGGGAGGTCCAGGGACGGAGACCCAGTACTTC
clone_size: NA
v_call: TRBV28
d_call: NA
cdr3_length: 16
j_call: TRBJ2-5

cdr3_aa: CSARDGEGRGNEQFF
cdr3_nt: TGCAGTGCTAGAGATGGTGAGGGAAGGGGCAATGAGCAGTTCTTC
clone_size: few
v_call: TRBV20-1
d_call: NA
cdr3_length: 15
j_call: TRBJ2-1

cdr3_aa: CASRKGQQTYEQYF
cdr3_nt: TGTGCCAGCAGAAAGGGACAGCAAACCTACGAGCAGTACTTC
clone_size: few
v_call: TRBV7-2
d_call: TRBD1
cdr3_length: 14
j_call: TRBJ2-7

cdr3_aa: CASSSYLDRANYNEQFF
cdr3_nt: TGTGCCAGCAGCTCCTATTTGGACAGGGCCAACTACAATGAGCAGTTCTTC
clone_size: NA
v_call: TRBV7-3
d_call: TRBD1
cdr3_length: 17
j_call: TRBJ2-1

cdr3_aa: CASSDSLLGVQAYNEQFF
cdr3_nt: TGTGCCAGCAGCGACAGTCTCCTAGGTGTTCAGGCCTACAATGAGCAGTTCTTC
clone_size: few
v_call: TRBV7-9
d_call: NA
cdr3_length: 18
j_call: TRBJ2-1

cdr3_aa: CSAKQGALPYGYTF
cdr3_nt: TGCAGCGCCAAGCAGGGGGCCCTTCCCTATGGCTACACCTTC
clone_size: NA
v_call: TRBV29-1
d_call: TRBD1
cdr3_length: 14
j_call: TRBJ1-2

cdr3_aa: CSVVIAGGLYF
cdr3_nt: TGCAGCGTGGTTATAGCGGGGGGTTTGTACTTC
clone_size: NA
v_call: TRBV29-1
d_call: TRBD2
cdr3_length: 11
j_call: TRBJ2-5

cdr3_aa: CASSRGGGPYNEQFF
cdr3_nt: TGCGCCAGCTCTCGAGGCGGGGGGCCCTACAATGAGCAGTTCTTC
clone_size: NA
v_call: TRBV18
d_call: TRBD2
cdr3_length: 15
j_call: TRBJ2-1

cdr3_aa: CASSENSGWTEAFF
cdr3_nt: TGCGCCAGCAGCGAAAACTCAGGGTGGACTGAAGCTTTCTTT
clone_size: NA
v_call: TRBV5-1
d_call: NA
cdr3_length: 14
j_call: TRBJ1-1

cdr3_aa: CASSAKRGGGPPFGEKLFF
cdr3_nt: TGCGCCAGCAGCGCCAAGAGGGGGGGCGGACCGCCCTTCGGCGAAAAACTGTTTTTT
clone_size: NA
v_call: TRBV5-1
d_call: NA
cdr3_length: 19
j_call: TRBJ1-4

cdr3_aa: CASSLGQGAGGANVLTF
cdr3_nt: TGTGCCAGCAGTCTGGGACAGGGGGCGGGAGGGGCCAACGTCCTGACTTTC
clone_size: few
v_call: TRBV28
d_call: TRBD1
cdr3_length: 17
j_call: TRBJ2-6

cdr3_aa: CNASGLAGRLADTQYF
cdr3_nt: TGCAATGCCTCGGGACTAGCGGGGCGCTTGGCAGATACGCAGTATTTT
clone_size: many
v_call: TRBV20-1
d_call: TRBD2
cdr3_length: 16
j_call: TRBJ2-3

cdr3_aa: CASSFGEAYGYTF
cdr3_nt: TGTGCCAGCAGTTTCGGGGAAGCCTATGGCTACACCTTC
clone_size: few
v_call: TRBV27
d_call: NA
cdr3_length: 13
j_call: TRBJ1-2

cdr3_aa: CATSDPKQGTIQYF
cdr3_nt: TGTGCCACCAGTGACCCCAAACAGGGGACCATTCAGTACTTC
clone_size: NA
v_call: TRBV24-1
d_call: TRBD1
cdr3_length: 14
j_call: TRBJ2-4

cdr3_aa: CACSFANGQSPEAFF
cdr3_nt: TGTGCCTGCAGTTTTGCGAACGGACAAAGCCCTGAAGCTTTCTTT
clone_size: NA
v_call: TRBV28
d_call: NA
cdr3_length: 15
j_call: TRBJ1-1

cdr3_aa: CASKTAGLVYGYTF
cdr3_nt: TGTGCCAGCAAAACCGCGGGATTAGTCTATGGCTACACCTTC
clone_size: NA
v_call: TRBV12-3/TRBV12-4
d_call: NA
cdr3_length: 14
j_call: TRBJ1-2

cdr3_aa: CASSLRDGQGWATGELFF
cdr3_nt: TGTGCCAGCAGTTTACGAGATGGACAGGGCTGGGCCACCGGGGAGCTGTTTTTT
clone_size: few
v_call: TRBV27
d_call: TRBD1
cdr3_length: 18
j_call: TRBJ2-2

cdr3_aa: CASSLRQDSDTQYF
cdr3_nt: TGCGCCAGCAGCCTAAGACAGGACTCCGATACGCAGTATTTT
clone_size: many
v_call: TRBV5-1
d_call: NA
cdr3_length: 14
j_call: TRBJ2-3

cdr3_aa: CASSLVAGIGNGYTF
cdr3_nt: TGCGCCAGCAGCTTGGTGGCAGGGATAGGAAATGGCTACACCTTC
clone_size: NA
v_call: TRBV5-1
d_call: NA
cdr3_length: 15
j_call: TRBJ1-2

cdr3_aa: CASSLGGLTGDEQYF
cdr3_nt: TGCGCCAGCAGCTTGGGGGGATTGACAGGCGACGAGCAGTACTTC
clone_size: NA
v_call: TRBV5-1
d_call: NA
cdr3_length: 15
j_call: TRBJ2-7

cdr3_aa: CATQDREYEQYF
cdr3_nt: TGTGCCACCCAGGACAGGGAATACGAGCAGTACTTC
clone_size: NA
v_call: TRBV10-3
d_call: TRBD1
cdr3_length: 12
j_call: TRBJ2-7

cdr3_aa: CASSLLQGARANTEAFF
cdr3_nt: TGTGCCAGCAGCTTATTGCAGGGGGCGAGAGCGAACACTGAAGCTTTCTTT
clone_size: NA
v_call: TRBV7-2
d_call: TRBD1
cdr3_length: 17
j_call: TRBJ1-1

cdr3_aa: CASRPLQGRSGNTIYF
cdr3_nt: TGTGCCAGCAGACCCTTACAGGGAAGATCTGGAAACACCATATATTTT
clone_size: NA
v_call: TRBV11-2
d_call: NA
cdr3_length: 16
j_call: TRBJ1-3